This TCR beta chain emerged from a study of blood T cell repertoires in COVID-19. V trimming: 0 bases; J trimming: 8 bases; junction bases outside the gene matches: 13. CDR1 is SGHRS, CDR2 YFSETQ, per germline. CDR3 size: 16 residues. The data were produced by immunoSEQ multiplex PCR, yet TCRdb's version contains in-frame clones alone and is incomplete. Counted here are roughly 200,000 clones, around 87% occurring once; the ten biggest clones make up 2.5% to 3%. This TCR was sampled from a man in his forties with active or convalescent COVID-19. Sample: peripheral blood. The chain recombines TRBV5-1 with TRBJ1-2; 7 bases agree with TRBD1. The CDR3 region is CASSLATGDSSGGYTF. The DNA for the CDR3 is TGCGCCAGCAGCTTGGCCACAGGGGACTCCTCTGGGGGCTACACCTTC.